This TCR beta chain was identified in a study of cytomegalovirus exposure and HLA in healthy donors. Profiling relied on immunoSEQ multiplex PCR, and the TCRdb table lists in-frame clones only, not all of them. The sample lists roughly 310,000 clones, roughly 87% occurring once. The CDR3 has 13 amino acids. The V gene lost 7 bases and the J gene lost 6 bases, with 10 bases spanning the gap. CDR1 is MNHEY, CDR2 SMNVEV, per germline (reference sequence). The clonotype was recovered from a man aged 25-45 years in good health and CMV-seronegative. What was sequenced was PBMCs. The chain combines TRBV27 with TRBJ1-6; tentative D call: TRBD1 (5 bases). The CDR3 bases are TGTGCCAGCACAAGACAGAGTAATTCACCCCTCCACTTT. This codes for CASTRQSNSPLHF.